These 15 T cell receptor beta chains were all obtained from the same sample, sequenced in a study of blood T cell repertoires in COVID-19. Repertoires were generated with immunoSEQ multiplex PCR, while TCRdb's copy carries only in-frame clones and drops some. The sample yields about 49,000 clones, 87% seen once. Input material: peripheral blood. Every receptor here comes from a woman over 75 with COVID-19, enrolled during active disease.

The sample holds one count of this clone. The J gene is TRBJ1-2, the V gene TRBV6-5; 7 bases are a match to TRBD1. Germline V gives CDR1 MNHEY, CDR2 SVGAGI. The CDR3 is 14 amino acids. V shed 5 bases, J shed 6 bases, and the junction held 9 bases outside the gene matches. The chain's CDR3 is CASSPSRQGHGYTF. Here the CDR3 DNA reads TGTGCCAGCAGTCCATCCAGACAGGGTCATGGCTACACCTTC.

This clone was seen only once. The V gene is TRBV7-8, the J gene TRBJ2-1; 7 bases map to TRBD1. Germline CDR1 SGHVS, CDR2 FQNEAQ. This CDR3 is built from 16 residues. The J segment lost 6 bases and the V segment lost 1 base, leaving 9 bases of the junction unmatched. The CDR3 spells CASSLVPGQHINEQFF. CDR3 nucleotides: TGTGCCAGCAGCTTAGTCCCGGGACAGCATATCAATGAGCAGTTCTTC.

This clone was counted only a few times. The DNA of the CDR3 is TGTGCCAGCAGTCCGGACAGGGGTGGTTCCATGGCCTCACCCCTCCACTTT. This codes for CASSPDRGGSMASPLHF. The rearrangement uses TRBV27 and TRBJ1-6; 9 nucleotides agree with TRBD1. The CDR3 is 17 amino acids. CDR1 is MNHEY, CDR2 SMNVEV, per germline (reference sequence). V gave up 5 bases and J gave up 10 bases; unmatched junction bases: 15.

This clone appeared once. The V gene is TRBV5-6, the J gene TRBJ2-7; D is perhaps TRBD1 (5 bases). CDR1 is SGHDT, CDR2 YYEEEE, per germline. V lost 3 bases and J 5 bases, leaving 15 bases between the germline ends. CDR3 length: 14 residues. The CDR3 here is CASSSRQGTNEQYF. In nucleotides, the CDR3 is TGTGCCAGCAGCTCCCGGCAGGGTACCAACGAGCAGTACTTC.

This clone was recorded only once. The V and J genes are TRBV7-3 and TRBJ1-6, with D maybe TRBD1 (5 bases). V lost 5 bases to trimming and J lost 7 bases, with 9 bases between them. CDR3 length: 13 amino acids. Germline CDR1 and CDR2: SGHTA and FQGTGA. The CDR3 sequence is CASSLRGNSPLHF. DNA for the CDR3: TGTGCCAGCAGCCTTCGGGGGAATTCACCCCTCCACTTT.

The chain recombines TRBV10-2 with TRBJ2-1; no definite D call. The germline V gene has CDR1 WSHSY and CDR2 SAAADI. Trimming removed 6 bases from V and 6 bases from J, with 18 bases in between. The CDR3 loop spans 15 amino acids. The DNA for the CDR3 is TGCGCCAGCAGGGAACCCCTCAGACTTATCAATGAGCAGTTCTTC. Translating it yields CASREPLRLINEQFF.

The V call is TRBV19, the J call TRBJ2-3; 7 nucleotides agree with TRBD2. Germline-derived CDR1 and CDR2 are LNHDA and SQIVND (reference sequence). J was trimmed by 5 bases and V by 6 bases; bases with no gene match: 5. The CDR3 loop spans 13 amino acids. Here the CDR3 reads CASSSAGRDTQYF. The CDR3 nucleotides read TGTGCCAGTAGCTCAGCGGGGCGAGATACGCAGTATTTT.

Concerning this clone itself: It may be a read error: a sequence one base away is much more abundant. V is TRBV12-3 or TRBV12-4 and J is TRBJ2-2, with unresolved D. With 6 bases removed from V and 5 bases from J, the gap between germline ends came to 4 bases. The CDR3 runs to 11 residues. The CDR3 loop is CASSQTGELFF. The DNA of the CDR3 is TGTGCCAGCAGCCAAACCGGGGAGCTGTTTTTT.

The chain has TRBV10-2 and TRBJ1-2, with D possibly being TRBD1 (5 bases). This CDR3 region has 13 residues. The ends were cut back, 3 bases at V and 4 bases at J, with 9 bases in the middle. CDR1 WSHSY and CDR2 SAAADI come from the germline V gene. The CDR3 nucleotides read TGCGCCAGCAGTGAAGTGGGACTCTATGGCTACACCTTC. It codes for CASSEVGLYGYTF.

CDR3 region: CASSPLGRANYGYTF. The CDR3 region has the DNA TGTGCCAGCAGCCCCCTGGGGCGCGCTAACTATGGCTACACCTTC. This chain connects TRBV6-5 to TRBJ1-2, with D tentatively TRBD1 (5 bases). V shed 6 bases and J shed 0 bases, with 14 bases lying between them. The CDR3 totals 15 residues. Germline lookup yields CDR1 MNHEY and CDR2 SVGAGI.

The chain joins TRBV2 to TRBJ1-6; D is possibly TRBD1 (6 bases). The V and J ends lost 7 bases and 17 bases respectively, with 18 bases between them. The CDR3 has 12 amino acids. Germline lookup yields CDR1 SNHLY and CDR2 FYNNEI. Here the CDR3 reads CASKSDSGPVHF. The CDR3 DNA is TGTGCCAGCAAATCGGACAGTGGGCCCGTCCACTTT.

J is TRBJ1-1 and V is TRBV5-6; TRBD1 is a possible D gene (5 bases). The CDR3 is 15 amino acids. The V end was cut by 2 bases, the J end by 4 bases, with 15 bases between. Per the germline V gene, CDR1 is SGHDT and CDR2 is YYEEEE. The DNA of the CDR3 is TGTGCCAGCAGCTTATACGGGGGTCGGGCCACTGAAGCTTTCTTT. It translates to CASSLYGGRATEAFF.

Turning to this clone: This sample includes further DNA sequences coding for the same CDR3. This sequence joins TRBV5-1 and TRBJ1-2, with TRBD1 matching over 7 bases. Trimming at V came to 1 base and at J to 3 bases, leaving 0 bases not matched to a gene. The CDR3 is made up of 13 amino acids. Germline V gives CDR1 SGHRS, CDR2 YFSETQ. The DNA of the CDR3 is TGCGCCAGCAGCTTGCAGGGGGACTATGGCTACACCTTC. This codes for CASSLQGDYGYTF.

The chain employs TRBV5-1 and TRBJ2-5; 7 nucleotides align to TRBD2. The CDR3 loop spans 14 amino acids. Germline CDR1 SGHRS, CDR2 YFSETQ. V dropped 5 bases and J dropped 4; count of bases not matched to a gene: 8. Written as DNA, the CDR3 is TGCGCCAGCAGTCGCGGGAGCGGGTCAGAGACCCAGTACTTC. Its protein is CASSRGSGSETQYF. The complete variable domain, with remaining parts taken from reference TRBV5-1 and TRBJ2-5, reads KAGVTQTPRYLIKTRGQQVTLSCSPISGHRSVSWYQQTPGQGLQFLFEYFSETQRNKGNFPGRFSGRQFSNSRSEMNVSTLELGDSALYLCASSRGSGSETQYFGPGTRLLVL.

About this clone itself: Germline is not matched at one junction end, which may reflect a read error. The chain employs TRBV7-7 and TRBJ2-3, with 7 bases lining up with TRBD2. Germline lookup yields CDR1 SSHAT and CDR2 FNYEAQ (reference sequence). This CDR3 region has 16 residues. The CDR3 loop reads CASSSLRGDGTDTQYF. Here the CDR3 DNA reads TGTGCTAGCAGCTCTCTTCGGGGGGACGGAACAGATACGCAGTATTTT.